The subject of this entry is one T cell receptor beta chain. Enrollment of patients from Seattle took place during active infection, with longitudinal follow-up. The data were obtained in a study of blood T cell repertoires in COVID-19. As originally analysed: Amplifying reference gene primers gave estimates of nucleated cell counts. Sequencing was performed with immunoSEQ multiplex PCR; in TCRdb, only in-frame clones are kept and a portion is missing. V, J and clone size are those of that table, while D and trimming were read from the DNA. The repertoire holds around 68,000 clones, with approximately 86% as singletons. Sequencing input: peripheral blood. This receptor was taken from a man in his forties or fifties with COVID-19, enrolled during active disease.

CDR3 loop: CASSQLQGSDEQFF. The CDR3 DNA is TGTGCCAGCAGCCAATTACAGGGGTCCGATGAGCAGTTCTTC. This sequence joins TRBV14 and TRBJ2-1; 7 nucleotides match TRBD1. CDR1 and CDR2 (germline): SGHDN, FVKESK. The length of the CDR3 is 14 residues. With V trimmed by 2 bases and J by 8 bases, 6 bases remained unmatched.